This entry concerns a single T cell receptor beta chain. Its antigen remains unidentified. These data are taken from a study of cytomegalovirus exposure and HLA in healthy donors. Germline loops: CDR1 SNHLY, CDR2 FYNNEI. Trimming pared 6 bases from V and 2 bases from J, leaving 8 bases between. CDR3 length equals 12 residues. Findings of the study overall: Earlier findings revealed that most TCR beta V segments proved productive either about 87% or about 30% of the time. When analyzed later, the rates of TCR association showed variation by HLA locus, with DRB1 the most and HLA-C the fewest. Reported results showed that the classifier diagnosed cytomegalovirus status with high specificity and sensitivity.

Vbeta (60) and Jbeta (13) primers were used in the PCR. The data were produced by immunoSEQ multiplex PCR, yet TCRdb's version contains in-frame clones alone and is incomplete. The table has around 100,000 clones, roughly 69% seen once. The genes are TRBV2 and TRBJ2-7; D is unresolved. The TCR was taken from a woman in her twenties or thirties in good health and CMV-seronegative. Sequencing input: PBMCs. Here the CDR3 reads CASRGETYEQYF. In nucleotides, the CDR3 is TGTGCCAGCAGGGGCGAAACCTACGAGCAGTACTTC.